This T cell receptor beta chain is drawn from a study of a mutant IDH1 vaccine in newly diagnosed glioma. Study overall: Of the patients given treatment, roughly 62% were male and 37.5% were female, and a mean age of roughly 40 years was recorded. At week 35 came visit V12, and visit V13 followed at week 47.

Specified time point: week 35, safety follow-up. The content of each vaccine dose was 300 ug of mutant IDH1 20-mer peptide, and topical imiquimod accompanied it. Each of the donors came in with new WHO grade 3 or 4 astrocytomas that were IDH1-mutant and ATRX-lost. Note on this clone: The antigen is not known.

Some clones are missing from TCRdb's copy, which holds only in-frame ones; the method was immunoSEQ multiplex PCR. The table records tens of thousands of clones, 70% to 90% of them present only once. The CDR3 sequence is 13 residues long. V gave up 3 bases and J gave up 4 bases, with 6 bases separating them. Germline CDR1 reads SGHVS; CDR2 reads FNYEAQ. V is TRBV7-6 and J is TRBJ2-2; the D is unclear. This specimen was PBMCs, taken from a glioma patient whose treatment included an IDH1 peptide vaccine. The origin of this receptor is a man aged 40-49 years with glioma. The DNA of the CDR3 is TGTGCCAGCAGCTTGACAAGCACCGGGGAGCTGTTTTTT. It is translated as CASSLTSTGELFF.